Below are 17 T cell receptor beta chains sequenced from a single sample in a study of blood T cells in healthy people across ages. The use of a sample-barcoded 5' primer and a J-beta primer mix characterized a second PCR of roughly 6 to 11 cycles. TCRdb called the 5' RACE reads again in MiXCR, with one record for every CDR3 protein. Of about 1.6 million distinct CDR3 sequences in the sample, 30% to 40% were seen once. The sequencing sample was made of blood. The source is a woman in her 30s in good health.

The chain couples TRBV6-6 to TRBJ2-7; no firm D call. Germline lookup yields CDR1 MNHNY and CDR2 SVGAGI (reference sequence). This CDR3 is 13 amino acids long. V was trimmed by 7 bases and J by 1 base, leaving 11 bases between them. CDR3 residues: CASTQTRSYEQYF. The CDR3 DNA reads TGTGCCAGCACCCAGACGAGATCCTACGAGCAGTACTTC.

The chain couples TRBV7-9 to TRBJ2-7; D is perhaps TRBD2 (6 bases). Germline lookup yields CDR1 SEHNR and CDR2 FQNEAQ (reference sequence). The CDR3 loop spans 14 amino acids. Trimming left V 6 bases short and J 3 bases short, with 15 bases between. The CDR3 DNA reads as TGTGCCAGCAGTCCGGGCGGGATTTTCTACGAGCAGTACTTC. Protein product: CASSPGGIFYEQYF.

In this sample, this clonotype turned up a few times. The gene calls are TRBV12-5 and TRBJ2-1; 10 bases line up with TRBD1. In germline, CDR1 is LGHNT, CDR2 FRNRAP. V trimming: 0 bases; J trimming: 6 bases; junction bases outside the gene matches: 17. The CDR3 runs to 20 residues. CDR3 amino acids: CASGLVVTGGGASRGNEQFF. The CDR3 bases are TGTGCTAGTGGTTTGGTAGTGACAGGGGGCGGCGCGAGTCGGGGCAATGAGCAGTTCTTC.

Comment on this clonotype: This may come from a read error, since a much larger clone is one base off. The CDR3 reads CASSPRGYGGHTF. CDR3 nucleotides: TGTGCCAGCAGTCCTAGGGGTTATGGGGGCCACACCTTC. The chain has TRBV12-3 or TRBV12-4 and TRBJ1-2; D might be TRBD1 (6 bases). The CDR3 spans 13 residues. Trimming left V 5 bases short and J 12 bases short, with 19 bases between.

The J gene is TRBJ2-5, the V gene TRBV6-2 or TRBV6-3; unclear D gene. V gave up 2 bases and J gave up 1 base, with 8 bases separating them. Germline V gene data show CDR1 as MNHEY and CDR2 as SVGEGT. The CDR3 is 14 amino acids. For the CDR3, the DNA is TGTGCCAGCAGTTACGGGGATCCCCAAGAGACCCAGTACTTC. Protein: CASSYGDPQETQYF.

The rearrangement uses TRBV15 and TRBJ2-6; tentative D call: TRBD1 (6 bases). The V gene's germline CDR1 is LNHNV and CDR2 YYDKDF (reference sequence). The germline V and J ends were trimmed by 5 bases and 2 bases, with 10 bases remaining between them. The CDR3 length is 15 residues. The CDR3 DNA is TGTGCCACCAGCGGACAGACTCCTGGGGCCAACGTCCTGACTTTC. Translating it yields CATSGQTPGANVLTF.

V gene TRBV6-1 combines with J gene TRBJ2-7; D may be TRBD1 or TRBD2 (6 bases each). V dropped 2 bases and J dropped 2 bases, with 16 bases sitting between them. CDR1 MNHNS and CDR2 SASEGT come from the germline V gene. The CDR3 is 16 amino acids. The CDR3 region is CASSELGGPRAYEQYF. CDR3 nucleotides: TGTGCCAGCAGTGAACTGGGGGGCCCAAGGGCCTACGAGCAGTACTTC.

In this sample, this clonotype turned up a few times. At one of its ends the junction is not consistent with the germline gene, which may arise from a read error. The chain has TRBV20-1 and TRBJ1-5; 10 positions agree with TRBD1. CDR3 size: 14 residues. Germline CDR1 and CDR2: DFQATT and SNEGSKA (reference sequence). The CDR3 here is CSAGRDRGNQPQHF. The CDR3 nucleotides are TGCAGTGCTGGCAGGGACAGGGGCAACCAGCCCCAGCATTTT.

As regards this clonotype: An end of the junction differs from the germline gene, which may be a read error. The chain employs TRBV7-3 and TRBJ2-2; perhaps D is TRBD1 or TRBD2 (6 bases each). This CDR3 is 17 amino acids long. Germline assignment: CDR1 SGHTA and CDR2 FQGTGA. CDR3 DNA: TGTGCCAGCAGCGTGACCCCAGGGGATTCGAACACCGGGGGGCTGTTTTTT. It encodes CASSVTPGDSNTGGLFF. Full variable domain (remainder filled in from reference TRBV7-3 and TRBJ2-2): GAGVSQTPSNKVTEKGKYVELRCDPISGHTALYWYRQSLGQGPEFLIYFQGTGAADDSGLPNDRFFAVRPEGSVSTLKIQRTERGDSAVYLCASSVTPGDSNTGGLFFGEGSRLTVL.

On this clonotype itself: This may come from a read error, since a much larger clone is one base off. The chain joins TRBV9 to TRBJ2-5; 7 bases fit TRBD1. This CDR3 region has 14 residues. V gave up 4 bases and J gave up 1 base; unmatched junction bases: 4. Germline CDR1 reads SGDLS; CDR2 reads YYNGEE. This CDR3 is CASSKTGPQETQYF. The CDR3 DNA reads TGTGCCAGCAGCAAGACAGGGCCCCAAGAGACCCAGTACTTC. Complete variable domain (other parts from reference TRBV9 and TRBJ2-5): DSGVTQTPKHLITATGQRVTLRCSPRSGDLSVYWYQQSLDQGLQFLIQYYNGEERAKGNILERFSAQQFPDLHSELNLSSLELGDSALYFCASSKTGPQETQYFGPGTRLLVL.

The rearrangement joins TRBV6-4 to TRBJ1-1, with D possibly matching TRBD1 (5 bases). Trimming pared 0 bases from V and 12 bases from J, leaving 17 bases between. Per germline, CDR1 MRHNA and CDR2 SNTAGT. The CDR3 loop spans 14 amino acids. The chain's CDR3 is CASSDSSKAAGPFF. The DNA of the CDR3 is TGTGCCAGCAGTGACTCGTCGAAGGCTGCAGGGCCTTTCTTT.

The gene calls are TRBV28 and TRBJ1-2; D not certain. In germline, CDR1 is MDHEN, CDR2 SYDVKM. This CDR3 has 13 residues. V dropped 4 bases and J dropped 4 bases, with 10 bases sitting between them. CDR3 sequence reads: CASSSYSVYGYTF. CDR3 DNA sequence: TGTGCCAGCAGTTCATACTCGGTCTATGGCTACACCTTC.

A remark on this clonotype: Since a much larger clone is just one base distant, this may be a read error. The chain recombines TRBV29-1 with TRBJ2-4, with a weak D call TRBD2 (6 bases). The CDR3 is 11 amino acids. Trimming pared 3 bases from V and 13 bases from J, leaving 13 bases between. Germline values: CDR1 SQVTM, CDR2 ANQGSEA. The CDR3 spells CSVDWSGEQYF. CDR3 coding DNA: TGCAGCGTTGACTGGTCGGGAGAGCAGTACTTC.

The J gene is TRBJ2-1, the V gene TRBV20-1; D might be TRBD1 (6 bases). The CDR3 consists of 14 residues. V shed 8 bases and J shed 0 bases, with 14 bases lying between them. Per the germline V gene, CDR1 is DFQATT and CDR2 is SNEGSKA (reference sequence). The CDR3: CSYKKGVSYNEQFF. CDR3 DNA: TGCAGTTATAAAAAGGGGGTCTCCTACAATGAGCAGTTCTTC.

Only a few counts were recorded for this clonotype. The gene calls are TRBV6-5 and TRBJ1-2, with D tentatively TRBD1 (5 bases). Trimming left V 2 bases short and J 4 bases short, with 5 bases between. The CDR3 sequence is 12 residues long. The germline gives CDR1 MNHEY, CDR2 SVGAGI. The CDR3 DNA reads TGTGCCAGCAGTTACGGGGCCTATGGCTACACCTTC. Amino acid sequence: CASSYGAYGYTF.

Turning to this clonotype: A much larger clonotype is one base distant, so this may be a read error. The gene calls are TRBV4-1 and TRBJ2-7; TRBD2 matches at 7 bases. The J call is in doubt because the DNA end fits TRBJ2-5 better. The CDR3 consists of 15 residues. CDR1 and CDR2 from the germline V gene are MGHRA and YSYEKL. The CDR3 loop reads CASIQDMTGGETQYF. CDR3 nucleotides: TGCGCCAGCATCCAAGATATGACGGGGGGAGAGACCCAGTACTTC.

This clonotype was picked up a small number of times. The genes are TRBV15 and TRBJ1-5; D is ambiguous. Trimming took off 6 bases at V and 0 bases at J, with 15 bases between the two ends. The CDR3 is 16 residues long. From germline, CDR1 is LNHNV and CDR2 YYDKDF (reference sequence). CDR3: CATRDGRIYSNQPQHF. The DNA of the CDR3 is TGTGCCACCAGAGATGGGCGGATTTATAGCAATCAGCCCCAGCATTTT.